This T cell receptor beta chain was found in a study of OX40 agonist ivuxolimab in advanced cancers. With respect to the entire study: Ivuxolimab was a fully human IgG2 agonistic monoclonal antibody targeting the costimulatory receptor OX40 (CD134). Intravenous ivuxolimab was administered to patients every 2 weeks at six dose levels: 0.01, 0.1, 0.3, 1.5, 3 and 10 mg/kg. Among the roughly 54 dose-escalation patients, some 20 had hepatocellular carcinoma, about 15 melanoma, 9 renal cell carcinoma and 9 head and neck cancer. In the dose-escalation cohort, around four fifths of patients were male, and the mean age was roughly 60 years with a range of roughly 20 to 79. Prior anti-PD-1, anti-PD-L1 or anti-CTLA-4 therapy was permitted, and 35% to 40% of dose-escalation patients had received checkpoint inhibitors. Partial responses were achieved by three dose-escalation patients, of whom one had hepatocellular carcinoma and two had cutaneous melanoma. Peripheral TCRbeta sequencing aimed to test whether ivuxolimab altered TCR sequence diversity and caused clonal T-cell expansion. The paper covers the monotherapy dose-escalation part of the phase I ivuxolimab trial, which included N of about 51 patients. Overall results and qualifications from the work: On average, CD8+ T cells showed more expanded clones than CD4+ T cells after ivuxolimab. The antigen specificity of the peripheral T cells that underwent clonal expansion was not determined. Low levels of normalized T-cell clonal expansion were also seen in some nonresponding patients. At doses from 0.1 to 3.0 mg/kg, clonal expansion was seen in both CD4+ and CD8+ blood T cells between baseline and week 6. Partial responders in the 0.1-3.0 mg/kg groups had among the lowest normalized peripheral clonal expansion, especially among CD8+ T cells.

A remark on this clone: There is no known antigen for this receptor. No base quality values were provided; no much bigger clone lies one nucleotide off.

Genomic DNA was isolated from the sorted cells so that the TCRbeta CDR3 region could be sequenced. TCRbeta CDR3 regions were sequenced using the immunoSEQ Assay. Entries here come from immuneACCESS through TCRdb and include only in-frame sequences with V and J called. Some clones fail to appear in such tables; in the studies checked, an unresolved V gene covers under half of the shortfall, and the cause of the remainder is unknown. Counted in this sample were approximately 64,000 clones; over 80% of them appeared once. In total, the top ten clones hold approximately 3% of the sample. Patients with autoimmune disease history or receiving systemic immunosuppression were excluded from the trial. Peripheral blood for TCR sequencing was collected from all dose cohorts at baseline, on cycle 4 day 1, and on cycle 7 day 1. Samples came from an open-label, multicenter, first-in-human phase I dose-escalation trial of ivuxolimab. The trial enrolled adults with locally advanced or metastatic head and neck squamous cell, hepatocellular, melanoma or renal cell carcinoma. Before TCR sequencing, CD4+ T cells and CD8+ T cells were sorted from peripheral blood as separate populations.

The source is an adult with an advanced solid tumor such as melanoma, head and neck, liver or kidney cancer. Sequenced here: CD4+ or CD8+ T cells sorted from blood, sampled in a trial of the OX40 agonist ivuxolimab.

The CDR3 is CASSLVPGDYEQYF. At the DNA level, the sequence is TGTGCCAGCAGCTTGGTACCAGGGGACTACGAGCAGTACTTC. The rearranged chain carries TRBV5-6 and TRBJ2-7, and possibly TRBD1, on 6 matching bases. CDR1 SGHDT and CDR2 YYEEEE were looked up in the germline V gene. The trim is 0 bases for V and 3 bases for J, with a gap of 10 bases between the germline ends. Reading from cysteine to phenylalanine, the CDR3 counts 14 amino acids. The CDR3 DNA has 42 bases and is translated from base 1.